This T cell receptor beta chain was recorded in a study of T cell repertoires in cytomegalovirus infection. Via MiXCR, TCRdb re-called the reads, giving one row per CDR3 protein. The sample comprises hundreds of thousands of distinct CDR3 sequences, 5% to 8.5% of which are singletons, and 6.5% rests with the top ten. Specimen: PBMCs. The clonotype was recovered from a human donor in good health (CMV status not recorded). Some clones in this sample may be carry-over from other donors' samples.

Here the CDR3 DNA reads TGTGCCAGCAGCCAACAAGGACAGGGGAAGATCGAGCAGTACTTC. Its protein is CASSQQGQGKIEQYF. The J gene is TRBJ2-7, the V gene TRBV4-2; 9 bases align to TRBD1. V shed 2 bases, J shed 6 bases, and the junction held 8 bases outside the gene matches. This CDR3 spans 15 amino acids. The germline gives CDR1 LGHNA, CDR2 YNFKEQ.